This record concerns one TCR beta chain sequence. Authors' analysis steps: Amplified reference gene primers provided the basis for estimating nucleated cell counts. Sequenced by immunoSEQ multiplex PCR; TCRdb stores in-frame clones only, minus some. The DNA gave D and trimming, while V, J and clone size come from that table. The sample holds around 170,000 clones; 86% are singletons and the top ten take 2.9%. This sample was included in a study of blood T cell repertoires in COVID-19. Study-wide context: The analysed material was cDNA or gDNA that came from T cells, B-cell-depleted T cells, or PBMCs.

CDR1 and CDR2 (germline): MRHNA, SNTAGT. Trimming removed 2 bases from V and 6 bases from J, with 11 bases in between. CDR3 length equals 15 residues. This chain joins TRBV6-4 and TRBJ1-6; the D is unclear. The TCR was taken from a woman younger than 45 with active or convalescent COVID-19. Sequenced material: peripheral blood. CDR3 bases: TGTGCCAGCAGTGACGTTGCGGCAGCTAATTCACCCCTCCACTTT. The encoded protein is CASSDVAAANSPLHF.